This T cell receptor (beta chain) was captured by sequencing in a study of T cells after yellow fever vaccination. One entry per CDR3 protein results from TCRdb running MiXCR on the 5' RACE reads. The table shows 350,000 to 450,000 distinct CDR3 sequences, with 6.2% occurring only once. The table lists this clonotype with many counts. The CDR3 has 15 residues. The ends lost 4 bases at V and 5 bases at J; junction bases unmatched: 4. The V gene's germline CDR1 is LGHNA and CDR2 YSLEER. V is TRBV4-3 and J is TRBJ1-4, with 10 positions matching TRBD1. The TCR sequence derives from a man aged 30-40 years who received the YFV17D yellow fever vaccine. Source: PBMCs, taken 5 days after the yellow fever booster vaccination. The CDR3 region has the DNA TGCGCCAGCAGCCGGACGGGACAGGGGAATGAAAAACTGTTTTTT. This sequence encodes CASSRTGQGNEKLFF.